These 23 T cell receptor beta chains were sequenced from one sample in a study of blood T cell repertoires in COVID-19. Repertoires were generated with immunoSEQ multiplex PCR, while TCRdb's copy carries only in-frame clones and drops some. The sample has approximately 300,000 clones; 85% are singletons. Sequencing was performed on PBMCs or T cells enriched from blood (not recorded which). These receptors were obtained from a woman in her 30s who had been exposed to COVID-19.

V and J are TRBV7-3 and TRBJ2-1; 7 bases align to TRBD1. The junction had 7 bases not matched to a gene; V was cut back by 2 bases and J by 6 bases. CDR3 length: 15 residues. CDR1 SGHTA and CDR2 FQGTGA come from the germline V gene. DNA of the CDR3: TGTGCCAGCAGCTTAGAACAGGGGTCGTCCAATGAGCAGTTCTTC. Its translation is CASSLEQGSSNEQFF.

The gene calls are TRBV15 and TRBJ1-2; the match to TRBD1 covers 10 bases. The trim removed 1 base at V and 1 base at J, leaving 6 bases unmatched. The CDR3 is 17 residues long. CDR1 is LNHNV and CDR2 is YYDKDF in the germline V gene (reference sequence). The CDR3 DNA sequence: TGTGCCACCAGCAGAGCCGGGACAGGGGCGCTTAACTATGGCTACACCTTC. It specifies CATSRAGTGALNYGYTF.

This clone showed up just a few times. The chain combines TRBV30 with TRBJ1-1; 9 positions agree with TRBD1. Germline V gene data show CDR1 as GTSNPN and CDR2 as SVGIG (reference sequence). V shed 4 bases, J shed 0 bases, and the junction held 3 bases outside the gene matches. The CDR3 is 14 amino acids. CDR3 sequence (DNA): TGTGCCTGGAACAGGGGGCTTATGAACACTGAAGCTTTCTTT. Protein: CAWNRGLMNTEAFF.

As DNA, the CDR3 is TGTGCCAGCAGCCAAGGGGACAGGGGGCGAAGAGGACTGTTTTTT. It specifies CASSQGDRGRRGLFF. The chain has TRBV3-1 (or the pseudogene TRBV3-2) and TRBJ1-4; TRBD1 matches 12 bases. Trimming at V came to 1 base and at J to 13 bases, leaving 7 bases not matched to a gene. Germline-derived CDR1 and CDR2 are LGHDT and YNNKEL (reference sequence). This CDR3 is 15 amino acids long.

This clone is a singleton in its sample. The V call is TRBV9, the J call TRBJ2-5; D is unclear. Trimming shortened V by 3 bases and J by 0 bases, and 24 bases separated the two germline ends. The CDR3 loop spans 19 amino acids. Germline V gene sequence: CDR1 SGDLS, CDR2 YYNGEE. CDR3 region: CASSATPREGRLDQETQYF. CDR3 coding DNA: TGTGCCAGCAGCGCTACCCCGAGAGAAGGAAGACTGGACCAAGAGACCCAGTACTTC.

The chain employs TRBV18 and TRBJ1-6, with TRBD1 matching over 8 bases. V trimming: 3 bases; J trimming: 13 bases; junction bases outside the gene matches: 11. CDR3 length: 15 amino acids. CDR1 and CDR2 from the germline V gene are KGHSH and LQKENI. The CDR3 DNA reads TGTGCCAGCTCACCTCTTACGGACAGGGAAGGGCCCCTCCACTTT. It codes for CASSPLTDREGPLHF.

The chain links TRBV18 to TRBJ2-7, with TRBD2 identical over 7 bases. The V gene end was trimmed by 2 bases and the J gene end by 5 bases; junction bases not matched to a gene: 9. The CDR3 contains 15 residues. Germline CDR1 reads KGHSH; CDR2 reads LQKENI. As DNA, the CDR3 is TGTGCCAGCTCACCAATGGGCGGGAGCAATGACGAGCAGTACTTC. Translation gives CASSPMGGSNDEQYF.

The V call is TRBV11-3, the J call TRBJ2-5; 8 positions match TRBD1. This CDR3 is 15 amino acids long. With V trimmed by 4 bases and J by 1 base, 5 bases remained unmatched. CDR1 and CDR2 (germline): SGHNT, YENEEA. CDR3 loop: CASSSTQGAQETQYF. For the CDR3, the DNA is TGTGCCAGCAGCTCGACCCAGGGGGCCCAAGAGACCCAGTACTTC.

CDR3 sequence: CASSSIAGGPYEQYF. CDR3 DNA: TGTGCCAGCAGTTCCATAGCGGGAGGGCCCTACGAGCAGTACTTC. The rearrangement joins TRBV6-2 or TRBV6-3 to TRBJ2-7; 11 positions match TRBD2. The CDR3 contains 15 residues. In germline, CDR1 is MNHEY, CDR2 SVGEGT. Losses at the gene ends were 4 bases for V and 2 bases for J; bases not matched to a gene: 4.

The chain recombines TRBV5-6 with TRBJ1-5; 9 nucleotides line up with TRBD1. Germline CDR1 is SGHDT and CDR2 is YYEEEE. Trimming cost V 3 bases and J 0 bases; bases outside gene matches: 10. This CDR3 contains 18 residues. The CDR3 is CASSYSRTGVPSNQPQHF. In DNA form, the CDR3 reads TGTGCCAGCAGCTATTCACGGACAGGGGTCCCTAGCAATCAGCCCCAGCATTTT. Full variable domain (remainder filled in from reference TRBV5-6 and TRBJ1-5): DAGVTQSPTHLIKTRGQQVTLRCSPKSGHDTVSWYQQALGQGPQFIFQYYEEEERQRGNFPDRFSGHQFPNYSSELNVNALLLGDSALYLCASSYSRTGVPSNQPQHFGDGTRLSIL.

The CDR3 DNA reads as TGCGCCAGCAGCCAAGATTGGCGGTCAGGGGGCTACAATGAGCAGTTCTTC. This gives the protein CASSQDWRSGGYNEQFF. The chain uses TRBV4-1 and TRBJ2-1; 7 bases match TRBD1. Germline-derived CDR1 and CDR2 are MGHRA and YSYEKL. Losses at the gene ends were 0 bases for V and 3 bases for J; bases not matched to a gene: 8. The CDR3 is made up of 17 amino acids.

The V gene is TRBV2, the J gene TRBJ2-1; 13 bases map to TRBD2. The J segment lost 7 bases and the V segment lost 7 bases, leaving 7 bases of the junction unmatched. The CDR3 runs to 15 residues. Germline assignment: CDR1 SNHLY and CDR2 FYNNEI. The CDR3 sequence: CASKSGLAGLNEQFF. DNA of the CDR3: TGTGCCAGCAAATCGGGACTAGCGGGACTAAATGAGCAGTTCTTC.

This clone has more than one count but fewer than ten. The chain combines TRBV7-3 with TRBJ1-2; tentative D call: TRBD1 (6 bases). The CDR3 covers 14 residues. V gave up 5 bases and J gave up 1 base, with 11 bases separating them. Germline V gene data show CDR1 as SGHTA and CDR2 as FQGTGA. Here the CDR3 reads CASSPTQGNYGYTF. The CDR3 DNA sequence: TGTGCCAGCAGCCCTACACAGGGTAACTATGGCTACACCTTC.

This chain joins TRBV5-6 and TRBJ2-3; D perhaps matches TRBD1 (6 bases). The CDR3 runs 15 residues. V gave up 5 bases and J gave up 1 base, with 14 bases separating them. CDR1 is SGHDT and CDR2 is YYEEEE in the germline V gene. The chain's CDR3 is CASSLQGSGTDTQYF. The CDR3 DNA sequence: TGTGCCAGCAGTCTACAGGGCTCAGGCACAGATACGCAGTATTTT.

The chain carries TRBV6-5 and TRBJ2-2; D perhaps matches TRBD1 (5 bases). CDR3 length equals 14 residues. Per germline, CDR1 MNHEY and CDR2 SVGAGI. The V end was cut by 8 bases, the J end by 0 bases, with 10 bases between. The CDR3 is CASLQAANTGELFF. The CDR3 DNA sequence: TGTGCCAGCTTACAGGCAGCGAACACCGGGGAGCTGTTTTTT.

CDR3 DNA: TGTGCCAGCAGTTTAGGGGCAGGCGAAAAACTGTTTTTT. It encodes CASSLGAGEKLFF. V usage is TRBV27 and J usage is TRBJ1-4; tentative D call: TRBD1 (5 bases). V dropped 2 bases and J dropped 8 bases, with 9 bases sitting between them. Germline V gene data show CDR1 as MNHEY and CDR2 as SMNVEV (reference sequence). The CDR3 totals 13 residues.

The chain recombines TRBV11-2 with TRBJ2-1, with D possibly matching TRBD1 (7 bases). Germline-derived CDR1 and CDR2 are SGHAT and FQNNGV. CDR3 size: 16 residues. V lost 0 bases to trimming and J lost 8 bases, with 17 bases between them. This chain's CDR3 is CASSLDRGNRGYEQFF. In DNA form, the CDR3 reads TGTGCCAGCAGCTTAGATCGGGGGAACAGGGGCTATGAGCAGTTCTTC.

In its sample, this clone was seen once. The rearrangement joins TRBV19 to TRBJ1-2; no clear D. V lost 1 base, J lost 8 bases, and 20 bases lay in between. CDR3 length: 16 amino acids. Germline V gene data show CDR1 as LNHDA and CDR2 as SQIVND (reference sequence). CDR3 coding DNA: TGTGCCAGTAGTATAGTTTTTCCGCCGTCTAAACGGGGCTACACCTTC. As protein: CASSIVFPPSKRGYTF.

This chain's CDR3 is CASSSEAAGELFF. CDR3 coding DNA: TGTGCCAGCAGCTCCGAGGCGGCCGGGGAGCTGTTTTTT. V gene TRBV7-3 combines with J gene TRBJ2-2; D gene ambiguous. Germline CDR1 and CDR2: SGHTA and FQGTGA. The CDR3 loop spans 13 amino acids. Trimming stripped 4 bases from V and 6 bases from J, with 9 bases between.

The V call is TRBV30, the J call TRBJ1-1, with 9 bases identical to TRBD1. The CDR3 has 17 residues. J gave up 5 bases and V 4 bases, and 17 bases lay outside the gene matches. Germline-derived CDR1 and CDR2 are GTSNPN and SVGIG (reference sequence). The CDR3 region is CAWTSHFGGQGRTEAFF. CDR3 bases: TGTGCCTGGACTTCCCATTTTGGGGGACAGGGACGGACTGAAGCTTTCTTT.

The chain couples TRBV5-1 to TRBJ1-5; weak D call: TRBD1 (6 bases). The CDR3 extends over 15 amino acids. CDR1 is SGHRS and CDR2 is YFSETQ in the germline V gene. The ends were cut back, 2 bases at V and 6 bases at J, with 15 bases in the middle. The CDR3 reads CASSLAGEVGQPQHF. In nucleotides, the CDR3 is TGCGCCAGCAGCTTAGCAGGGGAAGTGGGTCAGCCCCAGCATTTT.

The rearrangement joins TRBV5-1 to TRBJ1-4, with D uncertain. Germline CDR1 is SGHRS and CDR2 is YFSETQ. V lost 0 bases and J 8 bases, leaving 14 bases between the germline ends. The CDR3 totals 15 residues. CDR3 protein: CASSLGAGAGEKLFF. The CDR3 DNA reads TGCGCCAGCAGCTTGGGTGCGGGCGCGGGGGAAAAACTGTTTTTT.

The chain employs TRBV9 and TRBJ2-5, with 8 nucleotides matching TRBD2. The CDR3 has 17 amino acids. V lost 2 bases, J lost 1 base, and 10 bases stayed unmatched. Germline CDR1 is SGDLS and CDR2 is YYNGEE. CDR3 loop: CASSVGLAGGPQETQYF. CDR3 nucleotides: TGTGCCAGCAGCGTTGGGTTGGCGGGGGGACCCCAAGAGACCCAGTACTTC.